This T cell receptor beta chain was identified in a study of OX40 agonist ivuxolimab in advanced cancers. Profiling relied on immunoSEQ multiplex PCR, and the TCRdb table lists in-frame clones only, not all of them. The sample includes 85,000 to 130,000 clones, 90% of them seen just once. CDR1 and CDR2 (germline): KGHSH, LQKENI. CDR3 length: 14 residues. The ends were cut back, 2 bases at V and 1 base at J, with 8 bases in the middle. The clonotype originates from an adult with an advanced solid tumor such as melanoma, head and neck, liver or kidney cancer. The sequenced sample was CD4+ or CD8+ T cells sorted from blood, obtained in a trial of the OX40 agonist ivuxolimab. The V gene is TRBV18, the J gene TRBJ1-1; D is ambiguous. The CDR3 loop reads CASSPIQSNTEAFF. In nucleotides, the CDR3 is TGTGCCAGCTCACCAATACAGTCGAACACTGAAGCTTTCTTT.